These 8 T cell receptor beta chains share one sample of origin, sequenced in a study of PD-1 blockade in classical Hodgkin lymphoma. The data were produced by immunoSEQ multiplex PCR, yet TCRdb's version contains in-frame clones alone and is incomplete. This repertoire shows roughly 30,000 clones, 65% to 85% found once; its top ten account for roughly 15%. Time point noted: cycle 4 day 1 (C4D1), after 6 weeks of nivolumab. Each patient experienced a relapse that followed autologous stem cell transplantation, and brentuximab vedotin exposure varied. The sequenced sample was peripheral blood mononuclear cells (PBMCs), obtained before the fourth cycle of nivolumab. The receptors were gathered from a human donor with classical Hodgkin lymphoma.

This clone was counted only a few times. V usage is TRBV15 and J usage is TRBJ2-5; TRBD1 might be the D (6 bases). Germline V gene data show CDR1 as LNHNV and CDR2 as YYDKDF (reference sequence). The CDR3 is made up of 18 amino acids. The ends were cut back, 3 bases at V and 3 bases at J, with 23 bases in the middle. The CDR3, as DNA: TGTGCCACCAGCAGGGGGGCCGTGTTCTCATCAAGCAAAGAGACCCAGTACTTC. It codes for CATSRGAVFSSSKETQYF.

The chain recombines TRBV5-1 with TRBJ2-3; tentative D call: TRBD2 (5 bases). V was clipped by 2 bases and J by 8 bases, with 15 bases between them. The CDR3 sequence is 14 residues long. Germline V gene lookup returns CDR1 SGHRS and CDR2 YFSETQ. The DNA for the CDR3 is TGCGCCAGCAGCTTAGATAGCGCCCACGGTACGCAGTATTTT. The encoded protein is CASSLDSAHGTQYF.

This clone was seen more than once but under ten times. The chain couples TRBV30 to TRBJ1-1; the match to TRBD1 covers 12 bases. This CDR3 is 15 amino acids long. Unmatched junction bases numbered 8, after V lost 8 bases and J lost 1 base. Germline CDR1 reads GTSNPN; CDR2 reads SVGIG (reference sequence). DNA for the CDR3: TGTGCCCATTACTTGGGACAGGGGGCGAACACTGAAGCTTTCTTT. Translated, it gives CAHYLGQGANTEAFF.

The CDR3 coding sequence is TGTGCCAGCAGCCGACAGGGTATGGGCTATGGCTACACCTTC. Residues: CASSRQGMGYGYTF. The rearrangement uses TRBV7-2 and TRBJ1-2, with 7 positions matching TRBD1. The J segment lost 4 bases and the V segment lost 5 bases, leaving 7 bases of the junction unmatched. The CDR3 extends over 14 amino acids. Germline V gene lookup returns CDR1 SGHTA and CDR2 FQGNSA.

A note on this clone: The junction shows a germline mismatch at one end, possibly a read error. The sample has other DNA sequences that encode this CDR3 too. The chain links TRBV4-2 to TRBJ1-1; D possibly corresponds to TRBD1 (5 bases). Germline CDR1 reads LGHNA; CDR2 reads YNFKEQ. The CDR3 totals 14 residues. DNA of the CDR3: TGTGCCAGCAGCCAAGCGGGGGAGGGCACTGAGGCTTTCTTT. The encoded protein is CASSQAGEGTEAFF.

This clone was recorded a few times. The rearrangement joins TRBV7-9 to TRBJ1-6; 8 bases align to TRBD1. V shed 5 bases, J shed 10 bases, and the junction held 7 bases outside the gene matches. The CDR3 totals 14 residues. Germline CDR1 reads SEHNR; CDR2 reads FQNEAQ (reference sequence). The CDR3 spells CASSSWTGSSPLHF. The CDR3 coding sequence is TGTGCCAGCAGCAGCTGGACAGGGTCATCACCCCTCCACTTT.

This chain uses TRBV6-6 with TRBJ1-1; D not certain. The CDR3 covers 12 residues. Trimming shortened V by 6 bases and J by 5 bases, and 10 bases separated the two germline ends. Germline V gives CDR1 MNHNY, CDR2 SVGAGI (reference sequence). Written as DNA, the CDR3 is TGTGCCAGCAGGCAAGCCGAGACTGAAGCTTTCTTT. Amino acids: CASRQAETEAFF.

This clone was recorded a few times. The rearrangement joins TRBV7-9 to TRBJ1-1; a weak D match, TRBD1 (6 bases). The CDR3 spans 13 residues. The V end was cut by 1 base, the J end by 5 bases, with 8 bases between. In germline, CDR1 is SEHNR, CDR2 FQNEAQ (reference sequence). DNA of the CDR3: TGTGCCAGCAGCTTAGGTCAGGGGACTGAAGCTTTCTTT. Translation: CASSLGQGTEAFF.